What follows are 20 T cell receptor beta chains derived from one specimen sequenced in a study of T cell responses to AZD1222 COVID-19 vaccine. Profiling relied on immunoSEQ multiplex PCR, and the TCRdb table lists in-frame clones only, not all of them. The sample holds 110,000 or so clones, more than 75% seen once. Specimen: peripheral blood, collected 28 days after the second AZD1222 dose. The receptors were gathered from an adult who received the AZD1222 COVID-19 vaccine.

V gene TRBV2 combines with J gene TRBJ1-2; D not certain. CDR1 is SNHLY and CDR2 is FYNNEI in the germline V gene. V gave up 7 bases and J gave up 4 bases, with 16 bases separating them. This CDR3 has 14 amino acids. Written as DNA, the CDR3 is TGTGCCAGCACCGAAGGACCTTTGTCCTATGGCTACACCTTC. Protein product: CASTEGPLSYGYTF.

This rearrangement joins TRBV27 to TRBJ1-6, with a weak D call TRBD1 (5 bases). The V gene lost 6 bases and the J gene lost 5 bases, with 17 bases spanning the gap. The germline gives CDR1 MNHEY, CDR2 SMNVEV (reference sequence). There are 16 residues in the CDR3. The DNA of the CDR3 is TGTGCCAGCAGGGGAACATGGACACAACATAATTCACCCCTCCACTTT. This translates into CASRGTWTQHNSPLHF.

This chain joins TRBV5-6 and TRBJ2-3, with D possibly being TRBD1 (5 bases). V lost 5 bases and J 0 bases, leaving 7 bases between the germline ends. The CDR3 covers 13 residues. Per the germline V gene, CDR1 is SGHDT and CDR2 is YYEEEE. CDR3 region: CASRTASTDTQYF. The CDR3 DNA is TGTGCCAGCAGGACAGCTAGCACAGATACGCAGTATTTT. Looking up the rest from reference TRBV5-6 and TRBJ2-3 gives the full variable domain: DAGVTQSPTHLIKTRGQQVTLRCSPKSGHDTVSWYQQALGQGPQFIFQYYEEEERQRGNFPDRFSGHQFPNYSSELNVNALLLGDSALYLCASRTASTDTQYFGPGTRLTVL.

V is TRBV27 and J is TRBJ1-5; D unclear. Trimming pared 5 bases from V and 0 bases from J, leaving 14 bases between. Per germline, CDR1 MNHEY and CDR2 SMNVEV (reference sequence). This CDR3 contains 16 residues. Here the CDR3 DNA reads TGTGCCAGCAGTCCCAGGACGGATAATAGCAATCAGCCCCAGCATTTT. It codes for CASSPRTDNSNQPQHF.

This chain joins TRBV30 and TRBJ1-1; D ambiguous. Trimming took 4 bases from V and 4 from J, leaving 10 bases between them. There are 12 residues in the CDR3. CDR1 is GTSNPN, CDR2 SVGIG, per germline (reference sequence). This CDR3 is CAWTTGFTEAFF. CDR3 in DNA: TGTGCCTGGACCACGGGTTTCACTGAAGCTTTCTTT.

The chain is built from TRBV7-2 and TRBJ1-1; D ambiguous. The CDR3 runs 13 residues. Trimming shortened V by 5 bases and J by 7 bases, and 14 bases separated the two germline ends. The germline CDR1 and CDR2 sequences are SGHTA and FQGNSA. The CDR3 here is CASSIRSQYEAFF. The CDR3 DNA reads TGTGCCAGCAGCATAAGGTCCCAATATGAAGCTTTCTTT.

CDR3 nucleotide sequence: TGTGCCAGTAGTATACGGGCAGGGTATTACGAGCAGTACTTC. Its protein product is CASSIRAGYYEQYF. The chain uses TRBV19 and TRBJ2-7; D possibly corresponds to TRBD1 (5 bases). CDR1 and CDR2 (germline): LNHDA, SQIVND (reference sequence). This CDR3 has 14 residues. V lost 2 bases, J lost 4 bases, and 12 bases lay in between.

The rearrangement joins TRBV6-5 to TRBJ1-1; TRBD1 is a possible D gene (6 bases). The CDR3 is 15 amino acids. Germline V gene data show CDR1 as MNHEY and CDR2 as SVGAGI. Trimming left V 8 bases short and J 0 bases short, with 16 bases between. In nucleotides, the CDR3 is TGTGCCAGCGGTCATCAAAGGGGGATGAACACTGAAGCTTTCTTT. Translating gives CASGHQRGMNTEAFF.

Points on this clone: Different DNA sequences within this sample yield the same CDR3. V usage is TRBV6-4 and J usage is TRBJ2-1; TRBD2 agrees at 10 bases. CDR3 size: 15 residues. Trimming removed 0 bases from V and 6 bases from J; junction bases left unmatched: 2. Germline CDR1 and CDR2: MRHNA and SNTAGT. The CDR3, as DNA: TGTGCCAGCAGTGACTCAAGCGGGGGGGCCAATGAGCAGTTCTTC. It codes for CASSDSSGGANEQFF.

The rearrangement uses TRBV2 and TRBJ2-7; TRBD2 matches at 8 bases. V lost 9 bases, J lost 2 bases, and 9 bases stayed unmatched. CDR3 length equals 14 residues. Germline V CDR1 and CDR2: SNHLY, FYNNEI. CDR3 DNA sequence: TGTGCCAGTTTCCACAGTAGCGGGACCTACGAGCAGTACTTC. Translating it yields CASFHSSGTYEQYF.

This rearrangement joins TRBV3-1 (or the pseudogene TRBV3-2) to TRBJ2-3; 10 bases are a match to TRBD1. The CDR3 runs to 14 residues. Per the germline V gene, CDR1 is LGHDT and CDR2 is YNNKEL (reference sequence). The V gene end was trimmed by 3 bases and the J gene end by 6 bases; junction bases not matched to a gene: 3. CDR3 in amino acids: CASSQGQGLDTQYF. The CDR3 DNA is TGTGCCAGCAGCCAGGGACAGGGGCTGGATACGCAGTATTTT.

The J gene is TRBJ1-4, the V gene TRBV28; no firm D call. V lost 7 bases and J 1 base, leaving 13 bases between the germline ends. Germline V gives CDR1 MDHEN, CDR2 SYDVKM. The CDR3 length is 15 residues. CDR3 loop: CASKVSPRTNEKLFF. In DNA, the CDR3 is TGTGCCAGCAAAGTTTCCCCCAGAACTAATGAAAAACTGTTTTTT.

The chain combines TRBV12-5 with TRBJ1-2; D gene uncertain. The germline V gene has CDR1 LGHNT and CDR2 FRNRAP. Trimming removed 7 bases at V and 2 bases at J, with 5 bases between. The CDR3 loop spans 11 amino acids. CDR3 protein: CASALNYGYTF. In DNA, the CDR3 is TGTGCTAGTGCCTTGAACTATGGCTACACCTTC.

The rearrangement links TRBV15 to TRBJ1-4; 7 bases map to TRBD1. V trimming: 1 base; J trimming: 7 bases; junction bases outside the gene matches: 6. CDR3 length: 15 amino acids. Germline CDR1 reads LNHNV; CDR2 reads YYDKDF (reference sequence). The CDR3 is CATSRGKGASEKLFF. CDR3 nucleotides: TGTGCCACCAGCAGAGGAAAGGGGGCGAGTGAAAAACTGTTTTTT.

The J gene is TRBJ2-5, the V gene TRBV30; D is possibly TRBD2 (5 bases). Germline CDR1 is GTSNPN and CDR2 is SVGIG (reference sequence). This CDR3 has 13 amino acids. Trimming took off 5 bases at V and 1 base at J, with 11 bases between the two ends. CDR3 in amino acids: CAWARTSQETQYF. In nucleotides, the CDR3 is TGTGCCTGGGCGCGGACTTCCCAAGAGACCCAGTACTTC.

The gene calls are TRBV4-2 and TRBJ1-3, with D uncertain. CDR3 length equals 15 residues. Deletions cut 0 bases from V and 8 bases from J, with 14 bases between. Per germline, CDR1 LGHNA and CDR2 YNFKEQ. Written as DNA, the CDR3 is TGTGCCAGCAGCCAAGAAGCGTTACCTCCGGACACCATATATTTT. Its translation: CASSQEALPPDTIYF.

The chain couples TRBV3-1 (or the pseudogene TRBV3-2) to TRBJ2-7; 13 positions match TRBD2. Germline CDR1 reads LGHDT; CDR2 reads YNNKEL (reference sequence). The J segment lost 2 bases and the V segment lost 2 bases, leaving 15 bases of the junction unmatched. The length of the CDR3 is 20 residues. The CDR3 loop reads CASSQNKGGLAGEAPYEQYF. The DNA of the CDR3 is TGTGCCAGCAGCCAAAATAAAGGTGGACTAGCGGGAGAGGCCCCCTACGAGCAGTACTTC.

This clone showed up just once. A read error may produce the germline difference seen at one junction end. The chain combines TRBV7-7 with TRBJ2-1; 9 bases match TRBD2. The CDR3 is made up of 16 amino acids. The germline CDR1 and CDR2 sequences are SSHAT and FNYEAQ (reference sequence). CDR3 sequence: CASSLGYASGNNEQFF. The CDR3 nucleotides read TGTGCTAGCAGCTTAGGTTATGCTAGCGGGAACAATGAGCAGTTCTTC.

The J gene is TRBJ1-1, the V gene TRBV14; no reliable D call. V lost 5 bases to trimming and J lost 0 bases, with 13 bases between them. Germline loops: CDR1 SGHDN, CDR2 FVKESK. CDR3 length: 15 amino acids. Written as DNA, the CDR3 is TGTGCCAGCAGCGTACCCGGTACACTGAACACTGAAGCTTTCTTT. It is translated as CASSVPGTLNTEAFF.

This clone was seen more than once but under ten times. The DNA of the CDR3 is TGTGCCAGCAGTCATCCCGCAGGACTAGCGGGAGCCCGCTCCTACGAGCAGTACTTC. Translating it yields CASSHPAGLAGARSYEQYF. The V gene is TRBV27, the J gene TRBJ2-7, with 13 bases fitting TRBD2. The CDR3 is made up of 19 amino acids. CDR1 and CDR2 from the germline V gene are MNHEY and SMNVEV (reference sequence). The trim removed 5 bases at V and 0 bases at J, leaving 13 bases unmatched.